The 24 T cell receptor beta chains below were found in one sample sequenced in a study of regulatory T cells in long-lasting Graves disease. Documented time point: persistent/refractory GD, antithyroid drugs over 5 years with positive TRAb. From PBMCs, RNA was extracted and then used to make the TCR library. Investigators prepared the TCR beta libraries by applying iRepertoire HTBI primers and Arm-PCR of CDR3 regions. TCRdb processed the multiplex PCR reads anew with MiXCR; each CDR3 protein has one entry. This table has about 470,000 distinct CDR3 sequences, under 25% appearing once. The sequencing used peripheral blood mononuclear cells (PBMCs), collected when the disease was refractory, from a patient treated with antithyroid drugs. The receptor set was obtained from a female donor with Graves disease.

This clonotype was seen a few times. The chain carries TRBV5-6 and TRBJ2-2; 9 nucleotides match TRBD1. Germline CDR1 is SGHDT and CDR2 is YYEEEE. The CDR3 runs 19 residues. The ends lost 0 bases at V and 6 bases at J; junction bases unmatched: 15. CDR3 protein: CASSLGTGGAAGVPGELFF. CDR3 DNA: TGTGCCAGCAGCTTGGGTACAGGGGGCGCGGCGGGAGTCCCCGGGGAGCTGTTTTTT.

The chain has TRBV9 and TRBJ1-1; tentatively, D is TRBD1 (5 bases). Trimming pared 6 bases from V and 4 bases from J, leaving 10 bases between. Germline V gene lookup returns CDR1 SGDLS and CDR2 YYNGEE. The CDR3 extends over 12 amino acids. The CDR3 DNA sequence: TGTGCCAGCACCGGGGGAGGCACTGAAGCTTTCTTT. Translated: CASTGGGTEAFF.

A word on this clonotype: A read error may be the cause here, since a much bigger clone is one base away. V and J are TRBV7-2 and TRBJ2-5, with D perhaps matching TRBD1 (6 bases). V was pared by 1 base and J by 7 bases, with 13 bases between. CDR1 and CDR2 (germline): SGHTA, FQGNSA. The CDR3 is 14 residues long. The DNA of the CDR3 is TGTGCCAGCAGCTTAGGGACAGAGGGTAGGACCCAGTACTTC. It yields the protein CASSLGTEGRTQYF.

This clonotype was counted between two and nine times. The V gene is TRBV7-3, the J gene TRBJ2-5; 7 bases are shared with TRBD1. The junction had 9 bases not matched to a gene; V was cut back by 4 bases and J by 4 bases. The germline gives CDR1 SGHTA, CDR2 FQGTGA. CDR3 size: 15 residues. CDR3 coding DNA: TGTGCCAGCAGCTCTGGGACAGCACATTCAGAGACCCAGTACTTC. This translates into CASSSGTAHSETQYF.

This clonotype appeared many times. This chain joins TRBV6-1 and TRBJ2-7; 10 bases agree with TRBD2. CDR3 length: 12 amino acids. After removal of 10 bases from V and 2 bases from J, the junction contained 2 bases not matched to a gene. Per the germline V gene, CDR1 is MNHNS and CDR2 is SASEGT. The CDR3 loop reads CATLAGTYEQYF. CDR3 bases: TGTGCCACACTAGCGGGGACCTACGAGCAGTACTTC.

The chain is built from TRBV24-1 and TRBJ1-2, with TRBD1 as a possible D gene (6 bases). The germline V gene encodes CDR1 KGHDR and CDR2 SFDVKD. The CDR3 consists of 16 residues. Trimming removed 2 bases at V and 6 bases at J, with 18 bases between. The CDR3 here is CATSDSYMDSGDGYTF. The CDR3 DNA reads as TGTGCCACCAGTGATTCCTACATGGACAGCGGAGATGGCTACACCTTC.

V gene TRBV20-1 combines with J gene TRBJ2-1, with D perhaps matching TRBD1 (6 bases). With 5 bases removed from V and 5 bases from J, the gap between germline ends came to 10 bases. Germline V gene lookup returns CDR1 DFQATT and CDR2 SNEGSKA (reference sequence). The CDR3 has 12 residues. For the CDR3, the DNA is TGCAGTGCTGAGGACAGTAACAATGAGCAGTTCTTC. Encoded protein: CSAEDSNNEQFF.

This clonotype was recorded a few times. The J gene is TRBJ1-2, the V gene TRBV3-1; D possibly corresponds to TRBD1 (6 bases). The CDR3 has 15 amino acids. Germline lookup yields CDR1 LGHDT and CDR2 YNNKEL (reference sequence). The V and J ends lost 0 bases and 10 bases respectively, with 18 bases between them. The CDR3 DNA follows: TGTGCCAGCAGCCAAGATGGGACAAGGTTGGAGTACTACACCTTC. Translated, it gives CASSQDGTRLEYYTF.

Comments on this clonotype: A much larger clone sits a single nucleotide away, making a read error possible. The DNA is omitted, as the CDR3 cannot be located on it reliably, and the CDR3 follows TCRdb's listing. This chain joins TRBV30 and TRBJ1-2; TRBD1 was called by the table and not checked on the DNA. The CDR3 numbers 14 amino acids, ends counted. The germline CDR1 and CDR2 sequences are GTSNPN and SVGIG (reference sequence). The CDR3: CAWRWGQGSYGCTF.

In its sample, this clonotype was seen many times. This chain uses TRBV6-5 with TRBJ1-2, with D unclear. This CDR3 is built from 16 residues. V was cut by 0 bases and J by 5 bases, with 16 bases left in between. Looked up from germline, CDR1 is MNHEY and CDR2 is SVGAGI. The CDR3 sequence is CASSYSVRLIEYGYTF. The CDR3 DNA reads as TGTGCCAGCAGTTACTCGGTCCGCCTAATCGAGTATGGCTACACCTTC.

This clonotype was seen repeatedly, ten times or more. The chain carries TRBV28 and TRBJ1-1; no clear D gene. The CDR3 is made up of 14 amino acids. With 2 bases removed from V and 0 bases from J, the gap between germline ends came to 7 bases. Germline-derived CDR1 and CDR2 are MDHEN and SYDVKM. The DNA for the CDR3 is TGTGCCAGCAGTTTACACGACTTGAACACTGAAGCTTTCTTT. This sequence encodes CASSLHDLNTEAFF.

The chain links TRBV12-3 or TRBV12-4 to TRBJ2-3, with D maybe TRBD2 (7 bases). V lost 8 bases and J 4 bases, leaving 13 bases between the germline ends. This CDR3 has 13 residues. The CDR3 DNA reads TGTGCCAGCTCGTCGGGGGGCTCAGATACGCAGTATTTT. Translated: CASSSGGSDTQYF.

This clonotype was seen repeatedly, ten times or more. The chain couples TRBV3-1 to TRBJ1-1; D remains unclear. CDR3 length: 13 amino acids. The ends were cut back, 6 bases at V and 1 base at J, with 9 bases in the middle. Germline V gene data show CDR1 as LGHDT and CDR2 as YNNKEL (reference sequence). The CDR3: CASSPGWNTEAFF. CDR3 DNA: TGTGCCAGCAGTCCCGGGTGGAACACTGAAGCTTTCTTT.

At least ten counts were recorded for this clonotype. V usage is TRBV2 and J usage is TRBJ1-6, with unresolved D. The germline V and J ends were trimmed by 2 bases and 4 bases, with 6 bases remaining between them. There are 14 residues in the CDR3. The germline CDR1 and CDR2 sequences are SNHLY and FYNNEI. CDR3 loop: CASSENSYNSPLHF. The CDR3 DNA sequence: TGTGCCAGCAGTGAAAACAGTTATAATTCACCCCTCCACTTT.

This sequence joins TRBV12-3 or TRBV12-4 and TRBJ1-6, with 10 bases matching TRBD1. Trimming at V came to 6 bases and at J to 14 bases, leaving 13 bases not matched to a gene. The CDR3 covers 15 residues. The CDR3 DNA is TGTGCCAGCAGGGGTGGGACAGGGGCTAGGGAGGCCCTCCACTTT. Translating gives CASRGGTGAREALHF.

In its sample, this clonotype was seen once. A far larger clone is a single base away, which makes a read error likely. The CDR3 sequence is CASSSGQNRPQHF. In DNA, the CDR3 is TGTGCCAGCAGCTCGGGACAGAATCGGCCCCAGCATTTT. The V call is TRBV7-9, the J call TRBJ1-5, with TRBD1 identical over 7 bases. CDR3 length: 13 amino acids. From germline, CDR1 is SEHNR and CDR2 FQNEAQ (reference sequence).

On this clonotype: This may come from a read error, since a much larger clone is one base off. V and J are TRBV28 and TRBJ1-2; D remains unclear. This CDR3 spans 14 amino acids. The V and J ends lost 3 bases and 4 bases respectively, with 12 bases between them. The germline gives CDR1 MDHEN, CDR2 SYDVKM. CDR3 nucleotides: TGTGCCAGCAGTTTGTCCGAGCGGATCTATGGCTACACCTTC. The encoded protein is CASSLSERIYGYTF.

This rearrangement joins TRBV29-1 to TRBJ2-7; D ambiguous. The germline V gene has CDR1 SQVTM and CDR2 ANQGSEA. The CDR3 covers 10 residues. The ends were cut back, 4 bases at V and 5 bases at J, with 6 bases in the middle. CDR3 bases: TGCAGCGTTGTAGGTGACGAGCAGTACTTC. This translates into CSVVGDEQYF.

This clonotype has a count of ten or more. The chain links TRBV12-3 or TRBV12-4 to TRBJ2-2; tentative D call: TRBD1 (6 bases). V lost 5 bases and J 0 bases, leaving 13 bases between the germline ends. CDR3 length: 16 residues. CDR3 nucleotides: TGTGCCAGCAGTCCTCGAAACAGGGCGAACACCGGGGAGCTGTTTTTT. Amino acids: CASSPRNRANTGELFF.

This clonotype was observed many times. The genes are TRBV30 and TRBJ2-5; no definite D call. The V gene lost 2 bases and the J gene lost 0 bases, with 7 bases spanning the gap. The germline gives CDR1 GTSNPN, CDR2 SVGIG (reference sequence). The CDR3 has 13 amino acids. CDR3 sequence reads: CAWSSAYQETQYF. The DNA for the CDR3 is TGTGCCTGGAGTTCTGCGTACCAAGAGACCCAGTACTTC.

This clonotype was detected ten times or more. The chain links TRBV15 to TRBJ1-2, with D possibly matching TRBD1 (6 bases). The ends were cut back, 1 base at V and 1 base at J, with 10 bases in the middle. The CDR3 runs 15 residues. Germline CDR1 reads LNHNV; CDR2 reads YYDKDF (reference sequence). CDR3 sequence: CATSRGTDFNYGYTF. The CDR3 region has the DNA TGTGCCACCAGCAGAGGGACAGACTTTAACTATGGCTACACCTTC.

The table lists this clonotype with a few counts. The chain uses TRBV24-1 and TRBJ2-2; D tentatively fits TRBD1 or TRBD2 (5 bases each). The V gene's germline CDR1 is KGHDR and CDR2 SFDVKD. This CDR3 spans 14 amino acids. Trimming pared 3 bases from V and 9 bases from J, leaving 13 bases between. Here the CDR3 DNA reads TGTGCCACCAGTGATCAAAGGGACGGCCGGGAGCTGTTTTTT. Its translation: CATSDQRDGRELFF.

Only a few counts were recorded for this clonotype. This rearrangement joins TRBV24-1 to TRBJ1-5; no firm D call. V shed 0 bases and J shed 3 bases, with 5 bases lying between them. CDR1 is KGHDR and CDR2 is SFDVKD in the germline V gene. This CDR3 is 14 amino acids long. The CDR3 sequence is CATSDLQHNQPQHF. The CDR3 bases are TGTGCCACCAGTGATTTGCAACACAATCAGCCCCAGCATTTT.

This clonotype was observed at least ten times. This chain uses TRBV11-2 with TRBJ2-2; tentatively, D is TRBD1 or TRBD2 (5 bases each). Per germline, CDR1 SGHAT and CDR2 FQNNGV. Trimming shortened V by 1 base and J by 5 bases, and 17 bases separated the two germline ends. The CDR3 runs to 17 residues. CDR3 coding DNA: TGTGCCAGCAGCTTAGGGGTAGCGCAGGGTCGTACCGGGGAGCTGTTTTTT. Its protein is CASSLGVAQGRTGELFF. Based on the CDR3 plus reference TRBV11-2 and TRBJ2-2, the full variable domain is EAGVAQSPRYKIIEKRQSVAFWCNPISGHATLYWYQQILGQGPKLLIQFQNNGVVDDSQLPKDRFSAERLKGVDSTLKIQPAKLEDSAVYLCASSLGVAQGRTGELFFGEGSRLTVL.